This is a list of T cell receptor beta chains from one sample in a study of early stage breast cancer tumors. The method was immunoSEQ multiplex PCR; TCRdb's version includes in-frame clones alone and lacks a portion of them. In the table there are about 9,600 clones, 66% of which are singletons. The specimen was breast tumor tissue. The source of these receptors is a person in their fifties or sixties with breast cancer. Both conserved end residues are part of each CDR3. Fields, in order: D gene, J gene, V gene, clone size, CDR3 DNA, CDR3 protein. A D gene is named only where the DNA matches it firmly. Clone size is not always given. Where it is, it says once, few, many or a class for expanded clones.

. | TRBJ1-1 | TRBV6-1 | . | TGTGCCAGCAGGACCCGTCTCAGGGGCGGTCCTGAAGCTTTCTTT | CASRTRLRGGPEAFF
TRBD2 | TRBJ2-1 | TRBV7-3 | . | TGTGCCAGCAGCTTAAGGGCCCCTCCGGGAGGCTCCTACAATGAGCAGTTCTTC | CASSLRAPPGGSYNEQFF
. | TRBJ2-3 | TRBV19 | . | TGTGCCAGTAGGGTAAGCGGGACAGATACGCAGTATTTT | CASRVSGTDTQYF
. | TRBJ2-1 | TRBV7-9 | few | TGTGCCAGCCAGAGGGGCGGGAAGAATTACAATGAGCAGTTCTTC | CASQRGGKNYNEQFF
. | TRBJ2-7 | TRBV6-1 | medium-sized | TGTGCCAGCAGACTCTCAGGCCCAGGCGAGCAGTACTTC | CASRLSGPGEQYF
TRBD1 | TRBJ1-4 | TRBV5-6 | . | TGTGCCAGCAGCGCCGCTAGGGGGCGAGAAAAACTGTTTTTT | CASSAARGREKLFF
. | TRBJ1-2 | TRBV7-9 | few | TGTGCCAGCAGTCTACCGAATGGCTACACCTTC | CASSLPNGYTF
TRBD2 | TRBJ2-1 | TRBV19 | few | TGTGCCAGTAGTATATTGTCCGGCAGCGGGATACGAAGTGAGCAGTTCTTC | CASSILSGSGIRSEQFF
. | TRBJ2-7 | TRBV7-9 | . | TGTGCCAGCAGCCGAACCTCCTTCAAGGCAACTCCGGGGGAGCAGTACTTC | CASSRTSFKATPGEQYF
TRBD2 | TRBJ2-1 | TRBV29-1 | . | TGCAGCGTGACCTCTAGGCAGCGGGGGGGCGGGGAGCAGTTCTTC | CSVTSRQRGGGEQFF
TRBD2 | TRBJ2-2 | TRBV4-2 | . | TGTGCCAGCAGCTCCGGGACTAGCGCCTTCAAGGAGCTGTTTTTT | CASSSGTSAFKELFF
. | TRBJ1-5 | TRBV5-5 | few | TGTGCCAGCAGCTTCCATTATAGCAATCAGCCCCAGCATTTT | CASSFHYSNQPQHF
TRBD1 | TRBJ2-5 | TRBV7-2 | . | TGTGCCAGCAGCTTAAAAGGACAGGGACAGACCCAGTACTTC | CASSLKGQGQTQYF
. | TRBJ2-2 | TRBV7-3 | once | TGTGCCAGCAGCTTATTGGGGGGCGGCACCGGGGAGCTGTTTTTT | CASSLLGGGTGELFF
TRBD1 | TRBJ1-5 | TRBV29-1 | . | TGCAGCGTTGCTGGACAGGCGAGCAATCAGCCCCAGCATTTT | CSVAGQASNQPQHF
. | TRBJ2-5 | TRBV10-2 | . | TGCGCCAGCAGTGACCTCGGACATAACCAAGAGACCCAGTACTTC | CASSDLGHNQETQYF
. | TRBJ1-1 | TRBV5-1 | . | TGCGCCAGCAGCTTGTTCACTTACACTGAAGCTTTCTTT | CASSLFTYTEAFF
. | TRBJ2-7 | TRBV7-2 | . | TGTGCCAGCAGAACCACTGTAGCGGCCTACGAGCAGTACTTC | CASRTTVAAYEQYF
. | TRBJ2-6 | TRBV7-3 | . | TGTGCCAGCAGCTCTGGGGCCAACGTCCTGACTTTC | CASSSGANVLTF
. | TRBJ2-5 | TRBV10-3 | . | TGTGCCATCAGTGGGGTATTAGACGGTGAGACCCAGTACTTC | CAISGVLDGETQYF
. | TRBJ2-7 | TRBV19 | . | TGTGCCAGTAGTCTGACCAACTCCTACGAGCAGTACTTC | CASSLTNSYEQYF
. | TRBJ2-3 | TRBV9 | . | TGTGCCAGCAGCGTGGTCTGGATGCTCGGAGATACGCAGTATTTT | CASSVVWMLGDTQYF
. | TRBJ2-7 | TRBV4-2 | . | TGTGCCAGCAGCCAAGATCGGCAGGTTTACGAGCAGTACTTC | CASSQDRQVYEQYF
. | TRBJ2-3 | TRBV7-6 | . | TGTGCCAGCAGCTTCCTCGGGGCCGCTCTACCAGATACGCAGTATTTT | CASSFLGAALPDTQYF
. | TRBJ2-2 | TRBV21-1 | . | TGTGCCAGCAGCCAACTTACAGGGAAGCCGAACACCGGGGAGCTGTTTTTT | CASSQLTGKPNTGELFF
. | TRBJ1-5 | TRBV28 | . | TGTGCCAGCAGTTTCCGGATTGGCTCCCATCAGCCCCAGCATTTT | CASSFRIGSHQPQHF
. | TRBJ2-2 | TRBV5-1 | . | TGCGCCAGCAGCCCCTTCGACACCGGGGAGCTGTTTTTT | CASSPFDTGELFF